A single sample gave rise to the 24 T cell receptor beta chains below, sequenced in a study of T cell responses to AZD1222 COVID-19 vaccine. This table comes from immunoSEQ multiplex PCR, and its TCRdb copy is limited to in-frame clones, with some not included. The sample holds around 120,000 clones, 80% to 95% seen once. The material sequenced was peripheral blood, taken on day 0 of AZD1222 vaccination. These receptor sequences come from an adult in good health.

The chain couples TRBV6-1 to TRBJ1-5; TRBD1 matches 9 bases. The germline CDR1 and CDR2 sequences are MNHNS and SASEGT. The trim removed 4 bases at V and 7 bases at J, leaving 14 bases unmatched. The CDR3 is 17 residues long. The CDR3 bases are TGTGCCAGCAGTGTAACCCACCGGGACAGGGCCTTCCAGCCCCAGCATTTT. Residues: CASSVTHRDRAFQPQHF.

The chain recombines TRBV29-1 with TRBJ1-5; 7 bases map to TRBD1. In germline, CDR1 is SQVTM, CDR2 ANQGSEA. The CDR3 totals 15 residues. V trimming: 5 bases; J trimming: 5 bases; junction bases outside the gene matches: 12. The chain's CDR3 is CSVYRDRPRDQPQHF. DNA of the CDR3: TGCAGCGTTTATCGGGACAGACCCCGCGATCAGCCCCAGCATTTT. Looking up the rest from reference TRBV29-1 and TRBJ1-5 gives the full variable domain: SAVISQKPSRDICQRGTSLTIQCQVDSQVTMMFWYRQQPGQSLTLIATANQGSEATYESGFVIDKFPISRPNLTFSTLTVSNMSPEDSSIYLCSVYRDRPRDQPQHFGDGTRLSIL.

The J gene is TRBJ1-3, the V gene TRBV9; weak D call: TRBD1 (6 bases). Trimming stripped 3 bases from V and 0 bases from J, with 13 bases between. The CDR3 covers 16 residues. CDR1 SGDLS and CDR2 YYNGEE come from the germline V gene. Here the CDR3 reads CASSGTAGPSGNTIYF. The DNA of the CDR3 is TGTGCCAGCAGCGGGACAGCGGGACCCTCTGGAAACACCATATATTTT.

V usage is TRBV5-1 and J usage is TRBJ2-5; a possible D gene is TRBD2 (6 bases). There are 13 residues in the CDR3. V was pared by 4 bases and J by 4 bases, with 11 bases between. Germline CDR1 SGHRS, CDR2 YFSETQ. CDR3 loop: CASSTDGGETQYF. DNA for the CDR3: TGCGCCAGCAGCACGGACGGGGGAGAGACCCAGTACTTC.

Notes on this clone: Sequence at one end of the junction differs from germline and may be a read error. CDR3 region: CASSKARGTGGYISNQPQHF. CDR3 nucleotide sequence: TGTGCCAGCAGTAAAGCCCGGGGGACAGGGGGTTATATTAGCAATCAGCCCCAGCATTTT. The chain recombines TRBV6-1 with TRBJ1-5; the match to TRBD1 covers 11 bases. Germline CDR1 is MNHNS and CDR2 is SASEGT. The CDR3 has 20 residues.

This chain uses TRBV29-1 with TRBJ2-5; perhaps TRBD1 as D (5 bases). The CDR3 length is 12 residues. Deletions cut 4 bases from V and 8 bases from J, with 14 bases between. Germline CDR1 is SQVTM and CDR2 is ANQGSEA. The CDR3 spells CSVVIEGVTQYF. CDR3 sequence (DNA): TGCAGCGTTGTAATAGAAGGGGTCACCCAGTACTTC.

This clone showed up just once. V and J are TRBV19 and TRBJ1-2; TRBD1 matches 9 bases. V shed 3 bases and J 2 bases; nucleotides not matched to a gene: 7. The germline V gene has CDR1 LNHDA and CDR2 SQIVND (reference sequence). CDR3 length: 16 residues. This CDR3 is CASSIIAGQGNYGYTF. As DNA, the CDR3 is TGTGCCAGTAGTATTATAGCGGGACAGGGAAACTATGGCTACACCTTC.

This chain uses TRBV18 with TRBJ2-1; 9 bases are shared with TRBD2. The germline V gene encodes CDR1 KGHSH and CDR2 LQKENI. Trimming took 3 bases from V and 7 from J; bases not matched to a gene: 7. The CDR3 has 15 residues. In DNA, the CDR3 is TGTGCCAGCTCACCCACAGCGGGAGGTGGGAATGAGCAGTTCTTC. This translates into CASSPTAGGGNEQFF.

The chain couples TRBV5-1 to TRBJ1-4; tentative D call: TRBD1 (6 bases). The V end was cut by 4 bases, the J end by 7 bases, with 20 bases between. Germline-derived CDR1 and CDR2 are SGHRS and YFSETQ. The CDR3 contains 16 residues. CDR3: CASSPGATGLGEKLFF. The DNA of the CDR3 is TGCGCCAGCAGCCCAGGGGCCACAGGGTTGGGTGAAAAACTGTTTTTT.

The chain carries TRBV28 and TRBJ2-4; a weak D match, TRBD1 (6 bases). Trimming pared 4 bases from V and 6 bases from J, leaving 16 bases between. The CDR3 consists of 15 residues. Germline V gene lookup returns CDR1 MDHEN and CDR2 SYDVKM. The DNA of the CDR3 is TGTGCCAGCAGTTGGTTGGGACAAGGTTCAAACATTCAGTACTTC. This translates into CASSWLGQGSNIQYF.

The chain links TRBV29-1 to TRBJ2-3; no firm D call. Trimming cost V 4 bases and J 0 bases, with 8 bases left between them. The CDR3 runs 13 residues. Germline V gives CDR1 SQVTM, CDR2 ANQGSEA. CDR3 residues: CSVAAKSTDTQYF. The DNA of the CDR3 is TGCAGCGTTGCGGCAAAAAGCACAGATACGCAGTATTTT.

CDR3 amino acids: CASSEGTSGSPYEQYF. Written as DNA, the CDR3 is TGTGCCAGCAGTGAAGGTACTAGCGGGAGTCCCTACGAGCAGTACTTC. The chain combines TRBV2 with TRBJ2-7, with 11 positions matching TRBD2. The trim removed 1 base at V and 2 bases at J, leaving 4 bases unmatched. CDR1 and CDR2 from the germline V gene are SNHLY and FYNNEI. The CDR3 runs to 16 residues. Variable domain in full (rest from reference TRBV2 and TRBJ2-7): EPEVTQTPSHQVTQMGQEVILRCVPISNHLYFYWYRQILGQKVEFLVSFYNNEISEKSEIFDDQFSVERPDGSNFTLKIRSTKLEDSAMYFCASSEGTSGSPYEQYFGPGTRLTVT.

The rearrangement uses TRBV29-1 and TRBJ1-2, with TRBD1 as a possible D gene (5 bases). Germline V CDR1 and CDR2: SQVTM, ANQGSEA. CDR3 length equals 13 residues. Trimming left V 7 bases short and J 4 bases short, with 16 bases between. The CDR3 reads CSAEYGAFYGYTF. DNA of the CDR3: TGCAGCGCGGAATACGGGGCCTTCTATGGCTACACCTTC. Combining the CDR3 with reference TRBV29-1 and TRBJ1-2 gives the whole variable domain SAVISQKPSRDICQRGTSLTIQCQVDSQVTMMFWYRQQPGQSLTLIATANQGSEATYESGFVIDKFPISRPNLTFSTLTVSNMSPEDSSIYLCSAEYGAFYGYTFGSGTRLTVV.

The J gene is TRBJ1-2, the V gene TRBV28; tentatively, D is TRBD1 (6 bases). The CDR3 is 18 amino acids. CDR1 is MDHEN and CDR2 is SYDVKM in the germline V gene. Trimming cost V 10 bases and J 4 bases, with 31 bases left between them. CDR3 sequence: CATTVGELRGRMGYGYTF. DNA of the CDR3: TGTGCCACCACAGTTGGGGAATTAAGGGGGAGGATGGGCTATGGCTACACCTTC.

The chain carries TRBV9 and TRBJ2-3; 12 bases are a match to TRBD2. Trimming took 0 bases from V and 0 from J; bases not matched to a gene: 5. CDR1 SGDLS and CDR2 YYNGEE come from the germline V gene. The CDR3 spans 18 residues. CDR3 in DNA: TGTGCCAGCAGCGTAGCGGGGCTAGCGGGAGGGAGCACAGATACGCAGTATTTT. Translation gives CASSVAGLAGGSTDTQYF.

The V and J genes are TRBV3-1 (or the pseudogene TRBV3-2) and TRBJ1-6; perhaps TRBD1 as D (5 bases). The CDR3 is 17 residues long. V lost 1 base, J lost 4 bases, and 14 bases lay in between. Germline loops: CDR1 LGHDT, CDR2 YNNKEL (reference sequence). Here the CDR3 reads CASSQGGRDGYNSPLHF. As DNA, the CDR3 is TGTGCCAGCAGCCAAGGGGGAAGGGACGGATATAATTCACCCCTCCACTTT.

This chain links TRBV9 with TRBJ2-7; TRBD2 agrees at 9 bases. The CDR3 totals 14 residues. Germline assignment: CDR1 SGDLS and CDR2 YYNGEE. J gave up 3 bases and V 4 bases, and 5 bases lay outside the gene matches. The CDR3 DNA follows: TGTGCCAGCAGCCCCCGACTAGCGGACTACGAGCAGTACTTC. It is translated as CASSPRLADYEQYF.

This chain links TRBV24-1 with TRBJ1-2; D remains ambiguous. The CDR3 is 15 amino acids. With 4 bases removed from V and 2 bases from J, the gap between germline ends came to 13 bases. Per the germline V gene, CDR1 is KGHDR and CDR2 is SFDVKD. The CDR3 spells CATSEATEGNYGYTF. CDR3 in DNA: TGTGCCACCAGTGAGGCAACGGAAGGGAACTATGGCTACACCTTC.

Here the CDR3 reads CAWSSVSNQPQHF. The CDR3, as DNA: TGTGCCTGGAGTAGTGTGAGCAATCAGCCCCAGCATTTT. J is TRBJ1-5 and V is TRBV30; no firm D call. Germline V lookup: CDR1 GTSNPN, CDR2 SVGIG (reference sequence). The ends were cut back, 2 bases at V and 1 base at J, with 6 bases in the middle. The CDR3 runs to 13 residues.

This chain uses TRBV5-1 with TRBJ2-1, with TRBD2 identical over 10 bases. CDR3 length: 15 residues. V was clipped by 5 bases and J by 5 bases; unmatched bases: 7. Germline loops: CDR1 SGHRS, CDR2 YFSETQ. CDR3 loop: CASSPGTSVDNEQFF. The CDR3 DNA follows: TGCGCCAGCAGTCCCGGGACTAGCGTCGACAATGAGCAGTTCTTC.

This chain connects TRBV18 to TRBJ2-1; TRBD1 agrees at 9 bases. J was trimmed by 3 bases and V by 3 bases; bases with no gene match: 9. Germline V gene sequence: CDR1 KGHSH, CDR2 LQKENI. The CDR3 length is 17 residues. CDR3 sequence reads: CASSPTPGTGYYNEQFF. The CDR3 nucleotides are TGTGCCAGCTCACCCACCCCCGGGACAGGGTACTACAATGAGCAGTTCTTC.

This chain joins TRBV5-1 and TRBJ2-1; 10 bases fit TRBD1. The germline V gene encodes CDR1 SGHRS and CDR2 YFSETQ. Losses at the gene ends were 1 base for V and 2 bases for J; bases not matched to a gene: 18. This CDR3 is built from 21 residues. The CDR3 region has the DNA TGCGCCAGCAGCTTGTCCCGGGACAGGGGCATAAGGCTAGCCACCTACAATGAGCAGTTCTTC. Translating it yields CASSLSRDRGIRLATYNEQFF.

V usage is TRBV6-1 and J usage is TRBJ1-2; D not certain. V was trimmed by 1 base and J by 6 bases, leaving 12 bases between them. The CDR3 length is 14 residues. CDR1 MNHNS and CDR2 SASEGT come from the germline V gene. CDR3 residues: CASSEGWLRDGYTF. CDR3 DNA: TGTGCCAGCAGTGAAGGTTGGTTGAGGGATGGCTACACCTTC.

The chain is built from TRBV25-1 and TRBJ2-3; no firm D call. Germline CDR1 is MGHDK and CDR2 is SYGVNS. V gave up 1 base and J gave up 3 bases, with 8 bases separating them. This CDR3 comprises 14 residues. The CDR3 region has the DNA TGTGCCAGCAGTGAATCCGGGCCGACAGATACGCAGTATTTT. Translating gives CASSESGPTDTQYF.